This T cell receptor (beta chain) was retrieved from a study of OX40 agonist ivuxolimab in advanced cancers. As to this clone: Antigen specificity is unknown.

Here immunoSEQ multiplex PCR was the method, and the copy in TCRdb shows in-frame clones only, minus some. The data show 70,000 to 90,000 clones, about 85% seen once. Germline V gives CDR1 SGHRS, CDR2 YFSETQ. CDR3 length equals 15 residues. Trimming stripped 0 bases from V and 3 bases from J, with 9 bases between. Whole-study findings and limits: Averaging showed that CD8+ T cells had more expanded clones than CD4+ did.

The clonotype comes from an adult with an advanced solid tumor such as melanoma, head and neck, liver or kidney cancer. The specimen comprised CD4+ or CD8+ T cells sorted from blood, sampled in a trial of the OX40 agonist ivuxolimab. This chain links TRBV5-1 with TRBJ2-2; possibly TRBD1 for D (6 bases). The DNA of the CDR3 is TGCGCCAGCAGCTTGGGACAGGCCCACACCGGGGAGCTGTTTTTT. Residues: CASSLGQAHTGELFF.